The subject of this entry is one T cell receptor beta chain. CDR3 length: 14 amino acids. Looked up from germline, CDR1 is MDHEN and CDR2 is SYDVKM. Between the trimmed V and J ends, which lost 8 bases and 2 bases, there was a span of 15 bases. This entry belongs to a study of blood T cell repertoires in COVID-19. Across the study: From the United States, Italy and Spain came samples of acute and convalescent COVID-19. T cells, B-cell-depleted T cells, or PBMCs supplied cDNA or gDNA.

Authors' methods: Nucleated cell counts were estimated from reference gene primer amplification. Sequenced by immunoSEQ multiplex PCR; TCRdb stores in-frame clones only, minus some. V and J calls and clone size follow that table, whereas D and trimming were derived from the DNA. Of some 300,000 clones in the sample, approximately 89% were seen once. The TCR originated in a woman in her thirties who had recovered from COVID-19. Sequencing was carried out using peripheral blood. The V call is TRBV28, the J call TRBJ1-1, with D perhaps TRBD1 (6 bases). CDR3 DNA: TGTGCCAGCCCCCCCGCGGGGGCAAACACTGAAGCTTTCTTT. Protein sequence: CASPPAGANTEAFF.